Sequencing of this T cell receptor beta chain was carried out in a study of T cell responses to AZD1222 COVID-19 vaccine. Notes on the study in general: It should be noted that donors were predominantly white British and more often female, and clonal diversity was possibly underestimated.

Sequenced by immunoSEQ multiplex PCR; TCRdb stores in-frame clones only, minus some. The table shows approximately 150,000 clones, with 85% to 90% occurring only once. Remarks on this clone: Its antigen is still unknown.

CDR3 length: 15 amino acids. The germline V gene has CDR1 SGHTA and CDR2 FQGTGA. With V trimmed by 4 bases and J by 7 bases, 8 bases remained unmatched. The source is an adult who received the MenACWY meningococcal vaccine as a control. The J gene is TRBJ2-2, the V gene TRBV7-3; 8 bases are a match to TRBD2. This specimen consisted of peripheral blood, obtained 28 days after the second dose of the MenACWY control vaccine. As DNA, the CDR3 is TGTGCCAGCAGCTCTAGAGCGGGAGCGGTCGGGGAGCTGTTTTTT. Translated, it gives CASSSRAGAVGELFF.